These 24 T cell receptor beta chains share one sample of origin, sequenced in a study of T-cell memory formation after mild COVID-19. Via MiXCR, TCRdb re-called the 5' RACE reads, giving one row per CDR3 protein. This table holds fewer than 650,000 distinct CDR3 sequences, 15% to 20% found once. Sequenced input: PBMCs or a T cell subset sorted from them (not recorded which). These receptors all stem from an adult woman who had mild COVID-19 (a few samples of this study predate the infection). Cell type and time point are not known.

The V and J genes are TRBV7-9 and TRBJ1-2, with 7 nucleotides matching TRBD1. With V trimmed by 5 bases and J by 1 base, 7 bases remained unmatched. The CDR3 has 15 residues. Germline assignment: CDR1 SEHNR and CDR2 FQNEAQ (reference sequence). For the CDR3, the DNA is TGTGCCAGCAGCCAGCCGACAGGGATTAACTATGGCTACACCTTC. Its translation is CASSQPTGINYGYTF.

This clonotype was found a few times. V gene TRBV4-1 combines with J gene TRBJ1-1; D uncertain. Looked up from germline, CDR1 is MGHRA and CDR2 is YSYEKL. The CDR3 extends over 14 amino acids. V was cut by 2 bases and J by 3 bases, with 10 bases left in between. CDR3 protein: CASSQYPRDTEAFF. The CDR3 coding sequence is TGCGCCAGCAGCCAATACCCCCGGGACACTGAAGCTTTCTTT.

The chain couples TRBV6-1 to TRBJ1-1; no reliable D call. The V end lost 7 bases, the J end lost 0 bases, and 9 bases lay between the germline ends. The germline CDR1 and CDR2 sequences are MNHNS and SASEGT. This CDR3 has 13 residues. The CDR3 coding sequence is TGTGCCAGCATAAGGGAAATGAACACTGAAGCTTTCTTT. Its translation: CASIREMNTEAFF.

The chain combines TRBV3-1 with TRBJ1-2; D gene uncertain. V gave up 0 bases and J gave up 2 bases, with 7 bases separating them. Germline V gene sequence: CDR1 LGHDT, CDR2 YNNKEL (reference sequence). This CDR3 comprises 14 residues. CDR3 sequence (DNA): TGTGCCAGCAGCCAAGAGAGGCAGAACTATGGCTACACCTTC. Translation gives CASSQERQNYGYTF.

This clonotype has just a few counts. In DNA form, the CDR3 reads TGTGCCACCAGCAGAGTTGGCACCGGGACGTACCAAGAGACCCAGTACTTC. It is translated as CATSRVGTGTYQETQYF. The chain carries TRBV15 and TRBJ2-5; D may correspond to TRBD1 or TRBD2 (5 bases each). Trimming left V 1 base short and J 0 bases short, with 15 bases between. Germline values: CDR1 LNHNV, CDR2 YYDKDF (reference sequence). CDR3 length: 17 residues.

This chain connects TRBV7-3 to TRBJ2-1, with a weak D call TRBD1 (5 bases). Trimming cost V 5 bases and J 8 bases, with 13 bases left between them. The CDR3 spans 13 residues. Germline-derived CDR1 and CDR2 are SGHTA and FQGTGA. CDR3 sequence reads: CASSGRVMDEQFF. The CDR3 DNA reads TGTGCCAGCAGCGGCAGGGTTATGGATGAGCAGTTCTTC. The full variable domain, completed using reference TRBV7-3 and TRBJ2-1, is GAGVSQTPSNKVTEKGKYVELRCDPISGHTALYWYRQSLGQGPEFLIYFQGTGAADDSGLPNDRFFAVRPEGSVSTLKIQRTERGDSAVYLCASSGRVMDEQFFGPGTRLTVL.

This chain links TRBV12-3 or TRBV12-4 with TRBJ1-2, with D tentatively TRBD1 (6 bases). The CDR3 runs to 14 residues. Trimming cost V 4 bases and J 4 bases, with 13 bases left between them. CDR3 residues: CASSYPGVAYGYTF. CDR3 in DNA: TGTGCCAGCAGTTACCCAGGGGTTGCCTATGGCTACACCTTC.

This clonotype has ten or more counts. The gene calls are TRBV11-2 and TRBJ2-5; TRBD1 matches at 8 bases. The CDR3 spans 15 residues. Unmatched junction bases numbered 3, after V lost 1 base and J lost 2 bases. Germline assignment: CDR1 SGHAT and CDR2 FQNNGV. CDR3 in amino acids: CASSLGTGRQETQYF. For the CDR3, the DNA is TGTGCCAGCAGCTTAGGGACAGGGCGACAAGAGACCCAGTACTTC.

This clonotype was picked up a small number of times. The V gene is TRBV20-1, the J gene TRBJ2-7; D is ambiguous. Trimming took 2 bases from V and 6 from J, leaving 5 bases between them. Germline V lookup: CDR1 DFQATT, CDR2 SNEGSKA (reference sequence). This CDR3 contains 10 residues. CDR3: CSARFGEQYF. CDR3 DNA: TGCAGTGCTAGATTTGGCGAGCAGTACTTC.

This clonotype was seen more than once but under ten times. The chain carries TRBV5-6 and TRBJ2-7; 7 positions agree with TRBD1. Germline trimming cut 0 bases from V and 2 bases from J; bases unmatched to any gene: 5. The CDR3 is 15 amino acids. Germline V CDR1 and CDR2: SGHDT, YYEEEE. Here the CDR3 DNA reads TGTGCCAGCAGCTTGGCCGGGACAGCGGCCTACGAGCAGTACTTC. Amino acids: CASSLAGTAAYEQYF.

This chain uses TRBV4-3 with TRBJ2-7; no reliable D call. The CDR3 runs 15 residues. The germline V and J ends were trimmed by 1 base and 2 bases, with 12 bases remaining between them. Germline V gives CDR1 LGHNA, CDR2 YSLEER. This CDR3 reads CASSQGSGSAYEQYF. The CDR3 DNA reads TGCGCCAGCAGCCAAGGTAGTGGCTCGGCCTACGAGCAGTACTTC.

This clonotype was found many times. The chain's CDR3 is CASSQIVGLNYEQYF. Written as DNA, the CDR3 is TGCGCCAGCAGCCAAATAGTAGGGCTAAACTACGAGCAGTACTTC. The chain couples TRBV4-1 to TRBJ2-7; D remains ambiguous. Germline V gene lookup returns CDR1 MGHRA and CDR2 YSYEKL. V was cut by 2 bases and J by 3 bases, with 14 bases left in between. This CDR3 region has 15 residues.

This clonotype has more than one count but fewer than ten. The CDR3 DNA is TGCAGCGTCCTTGACCCCGTTGGCTCCTACGAGCAGTACTTC. Amino acid sequence: CSVLDPVGSYEQYF. The rearrangement links TRBV29-1 to TRBJ2-7; D remains unclear. Trimming left V 6 bases short and J 0 bases short, with 15 bases between. The CDR3 is made up of 14 amino acids. CDR1 and CDR2 (germline): SQVTM, ANQGSEA.

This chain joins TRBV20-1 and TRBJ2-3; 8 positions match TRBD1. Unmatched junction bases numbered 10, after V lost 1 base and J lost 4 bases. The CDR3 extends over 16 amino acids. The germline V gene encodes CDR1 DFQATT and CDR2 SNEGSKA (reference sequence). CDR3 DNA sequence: TGCAGTGCTAGAGCCCTAGGACAGGGAAGGTCAGATACGCAGTATTTT. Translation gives CSARALGQGRSDTQYF.

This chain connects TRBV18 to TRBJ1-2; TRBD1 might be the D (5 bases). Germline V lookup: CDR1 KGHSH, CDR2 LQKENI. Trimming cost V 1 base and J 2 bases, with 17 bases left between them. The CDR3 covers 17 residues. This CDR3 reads CASSPRGSATPNYGYTF. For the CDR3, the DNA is TGTGCCAGCTCACCACGGGGCAGCGCTACCCCGAACTATGGCTACACCTTC.

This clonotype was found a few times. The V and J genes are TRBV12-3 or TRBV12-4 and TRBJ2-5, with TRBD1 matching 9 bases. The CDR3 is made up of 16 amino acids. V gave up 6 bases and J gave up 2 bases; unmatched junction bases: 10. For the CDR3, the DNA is TGTGCCAGCAGCAACCCCCCGGGACAGGGACAAGAGACCCAGTACTTC. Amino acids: CASSNPPGQGQETQYF.

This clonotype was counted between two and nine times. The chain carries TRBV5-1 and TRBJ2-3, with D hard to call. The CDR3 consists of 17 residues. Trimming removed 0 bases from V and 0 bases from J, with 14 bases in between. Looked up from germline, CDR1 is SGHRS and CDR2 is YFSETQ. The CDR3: CASSLVAATRSTDTQYF. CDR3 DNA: TGCGCCAGCAGCTTGGTGGCGGCTACACGAAGCACAGATACGCAGTATTTT.

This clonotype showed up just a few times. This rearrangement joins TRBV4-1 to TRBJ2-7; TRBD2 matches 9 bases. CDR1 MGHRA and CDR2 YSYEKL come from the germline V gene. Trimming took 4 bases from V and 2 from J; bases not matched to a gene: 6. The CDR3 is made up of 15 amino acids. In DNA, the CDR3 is TGCGCCAGCAGCCCATTAGCGGGGGAAACCTACGAGCAGTACTTC. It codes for CASSPLAGETYEQYF.

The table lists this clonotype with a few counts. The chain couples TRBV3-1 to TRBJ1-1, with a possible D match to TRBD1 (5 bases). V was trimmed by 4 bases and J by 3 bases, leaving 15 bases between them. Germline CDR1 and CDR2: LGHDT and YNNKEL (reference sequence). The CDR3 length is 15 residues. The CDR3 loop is CASSRGGWGDTEAFF. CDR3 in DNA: TGTGCCAGCAGCCGAGGTGGTTGGGGGGACACTGAAGCTTTCTTT. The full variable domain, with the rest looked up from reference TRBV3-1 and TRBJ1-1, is DTAVSQTPKYLVTQMGNDKSIKCEQNLGHDTMYWYKQDSKKFLKIMFSYNNKELIINETVPNRFSPKSPDKAHLNLHINSLELGDSAVYFCASSRGGWGDTEAFFGQGTRLTVV.

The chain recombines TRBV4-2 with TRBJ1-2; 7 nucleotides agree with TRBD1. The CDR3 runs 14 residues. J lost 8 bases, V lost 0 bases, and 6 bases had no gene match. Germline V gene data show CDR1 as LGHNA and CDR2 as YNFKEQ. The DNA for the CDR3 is TGTGCCAGCAGCCAAGATCGAACAGGGGAAGGCTACACCTTC. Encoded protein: CASSQDRTGEGYTF.

CDR3 sequence: CASSVGAFSSYEQYF. The CDR3 DNA reads TGTGCCAGCAGCGTTGGGGCCTTTAGCTCCTACGAGCAGTACTTC. The chain joins TRBV9 to TRBJ2-7, with D possibly matching TRBD1 (5 bases). V gave up 2 bases and J gave up 0 bases, with 12 bases separating them. CDR1 and CDR2 (germline): SGDLS, YYNGEE. CDR3 length equals 15 residues.

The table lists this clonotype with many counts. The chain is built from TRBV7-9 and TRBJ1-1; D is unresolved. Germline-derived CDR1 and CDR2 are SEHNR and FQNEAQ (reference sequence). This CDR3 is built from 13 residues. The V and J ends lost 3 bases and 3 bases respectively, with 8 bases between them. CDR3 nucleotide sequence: TGTGCCAGCAGCTTTGTCGCGGACACTGAAGCTTTCTTT. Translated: CASSFVADTEAFF. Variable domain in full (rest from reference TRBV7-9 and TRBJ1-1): DTGVSQNPRHKITKRGQNVTFRCDPISEHNRLYWYRQTLGQGPEFLTYFQNEAQLEKSRLLSDRFSAERPKGSFSTLEIQRTEQGDSAMYLCASSFVADTEAFFGQGTRLTVV.

The CDR3 is CASKLQGLASGYTF. The CDR3 DNA sequence: TGTGCCAGCAAACTACAGGGCTTAGCCTCTGGCTACACCTTC. The V gene is TRBV12-3 or TRBV12-4, the J gene TRBJ1-2, with D perhaps matching TRBD1 (6 bases). The CDR3 is 14 residues long. Trimming stripped 7 bases from V and 7 bases from J, with 19 bases between.

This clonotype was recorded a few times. The CDR3 loop is CASSLLTELNEQFF. In DNA form, the CDR3 reads TGTGCCAGCAGCTTACTAACAGAGCTTAATGAGCAGTTCTTC. This sequence joins TRBV7-9 and TRBJ2-1; the D is unclear. The CDR3 is 14 residues long. The germline V gene has CDR1 SEHNR and CDR2 FQNEAQ (reference sequence). The V end was cut by 2 bases, the J end by 7 bases, with 12 bases between.